Sequencing of this TCR beta chain was carried out in a study of T-cell memory formation after mild COVID-19. Study observations and caveats: Some responding clones appeared in pre-infection memory, suggesting cross-reactive memory joined. Clones contracting across day 15 to 85 had a balanced CD4/CD8 profile; later expanding clones leaned CD4+.

CDR1 is SQVTM and CDR2 is ANQGSEA in the germline V gene. The CDR3 length is 12 residues. V shed 5 bases and J 5 bases; nucleotides not matched to a gene: 2. This clonotype was observed a few times. Its specificity is not known. TCRdb processed the 5' RACE reads anew with MiXCR; each CDR3 protein has one entry. The sample lists 400,000 to 500,000 distinct CDR3 sequences, 20% to 25% occurring once. The sequence was obtained from an adult woman who had mild COVID-19 (a few samples of this study predate the infection). Cell type and time point are not known. The chain links TRBV29-1 to TRBJ2-7; 11 bases fit TRBD1. Sequences were obtained from PBMCs or a T cell subset sorted from them (not recorded which). The CDR3 sequence is CSVRTGGHEQYF. DNA of the CDR3: TGCAGCGTTAGGACAGGGGGCCACGAGCAGTACTTC.